This T cell receptor (beta chain) originates from a study of T cells in women clearing cervical HPV infection. Prevalent HPV16 infections were excluded; only incident single HPV16 infections included. About this clone itself: What it binds is not known. The CDR3 end falls 3 residues outside the read, so it is completed with the germline J gene.

CDR3 length equals 16 residues. Per germline, CDR1 SNHLY and CDR2 FYNNEI. Losses at the gene ends were 8 bases for V and 0 bases for J; bases not matched to a gene: 9. Study-wide points: CIN3+ cases had significantly higher TCR richness than controls; evenness did not differ.

Profiling relied on immunoSEQ multiplex PCR, and the TCRdb table lists in-frame clones only, not all of them. In total, the table holds tens of thousands of clones. The chain recombines TRBV2 with TRBJ2-2, with 7 bases lining up with TRBD1. Sequences were obtained from blood buffy coat. The sequence was collected from a woman between 18 and 75 years old with a cervical HPV16 infection that either progressed to CIN3+ or cleared (not recorded which). Partial CDR3 DNA: TGTGCCAGCCCTAAAGGGGGACAGACGAACACCGGGGAG. As protein: CASPKGGQTNTGE. The complete CDR3 sequence is CASPKGGQTNTGELFF.